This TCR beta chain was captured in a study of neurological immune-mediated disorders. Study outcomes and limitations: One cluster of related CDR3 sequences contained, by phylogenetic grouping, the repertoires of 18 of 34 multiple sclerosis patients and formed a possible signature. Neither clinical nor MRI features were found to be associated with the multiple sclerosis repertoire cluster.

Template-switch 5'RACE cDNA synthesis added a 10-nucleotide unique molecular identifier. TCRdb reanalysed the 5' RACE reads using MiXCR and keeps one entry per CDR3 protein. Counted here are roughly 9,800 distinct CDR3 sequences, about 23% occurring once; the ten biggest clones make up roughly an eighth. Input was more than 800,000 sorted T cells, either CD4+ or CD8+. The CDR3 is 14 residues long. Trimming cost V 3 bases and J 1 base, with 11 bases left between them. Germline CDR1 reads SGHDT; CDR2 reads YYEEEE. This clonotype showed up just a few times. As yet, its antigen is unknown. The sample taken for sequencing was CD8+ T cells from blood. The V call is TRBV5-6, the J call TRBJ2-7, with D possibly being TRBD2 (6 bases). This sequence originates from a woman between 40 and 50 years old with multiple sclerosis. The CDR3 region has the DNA TGTGCCAGCAGCTGGGGACTTGTTTCCTACGAGCAGTACTTC. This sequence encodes CASSWGLVSYEQYF.